This T cell receptor (beta chain) was observed in a study of regulatory T cells in long-lasting Graves disease. Study context: Graves' patients (newly diagnosed) had been on antithyroid drugs under 3 months.

Notes on the study in general: When disease was persistent, TRBV28, TRBJ1-2 and TRBJ2-5 were the favored segments.

This clonotype came up many times. Its matching antigen is unknown. V was shortened by 6 bases and J by 8 bases, with 19 bases between the two germline ends. Germline lookup yields CDR1 SNHLY and CDR2 FYNNEI. The CDR3 is 15 amino acids. Construction of TCR beta libraries relied on iRepertoire HTBI primers and on Arm-PCR targeting CDR3 regions. Using its own MiXCR run on the multiplex PCR reads, TCRdb lists one record per CDR3 protein. Among more than 400,000 distinct CDR3 sequences, 16% were seen once, and the ten largest hold around 11%. The sample's time point: newly diagnosed GD, antithyroid drugs for less than 3 months. PBMCs provided the RNA from which the TCR library was made. The sample also formed part of further work on T cells in Graves' hyperthyroidism and ophthalmopathy. That work contributes: Most thyroid clonotypes expanded above 0.001 were also detected in blood.

This TCR came from a woman aged 30 to 39 with Graves disease. The material sequenced was peripheral blood mononuclear cells (PBMCs), taken at new diagnosis, from a patient treated with antithyroid drugs. V gene TRBV2 combines with J gene TRBJ1-4; no firm D call. CDR3 coding DNA: TGTGCCAGCAGAGCCGGGTCTTCGGCGGTGGAAAAACTGTTTTTT. Amino acid sequence: CASRAGSSAVEKLFF.